These 26 T cell receptor beta chains were all obtained from the same sample, sequenced in a study of molecular identifiers for immune sequencing clone quantification. From the PCR reads, TCRdb called clonotypes with MiXCR, one entry per CDR3 protein. The sample has around 470,000 distinct CDR3 sequences, over 20% seen once. The sequenced sample consisted of naive CD8+ T cells from blood, with Jurkat cell RNA spiked in. This sample's subset: FACS-sorted CD8+CD4-CCR7+CD45RA+ naive T cells. The receptors here all came from a human donor in good health. Some libraries in this study had Jurkat cell RNA spiked in.

V usage is TRBV2 and J usage is TRBJ2-7, with D unresolved. This CDR3 has 13 residues. Germline V gives CDR1 SNHLY, CDR2 FYNNEI. V was trimmed by 2 bases and J by 5 bases, leaving 10 bases between them. The CDR3 DNA follows: TGTGCCAGCAGTGAACTGAGAGCACACGAGCAGTACTTC. It codes for CASSELRAHEQYF. Complete variable domain (other parts from reference TRBV2 and TRBJ2-7): EPEVTQTPSHQVTQMGQEVILRCVPISNHLYFYWYRQILGQKVEFLVSFYNNEISEKSEIFDDQFSVERPDGSNFTLKIRSTKLEDSAMYFCASSELRAHEQYFGPGTRLTVT.

This clonotype was seen repeatedly, ten times or more. This sequence joins TRBV7-6 and TRBJ2-3; TRBD2 matches 10 bases. The CDR3 has 15 residues. Unmatched junction bases numbered 6, after V lost 5 bases and J lost 4 bases. Germline-derived CDR1 and CDR2 are SGHVS and FNYEAQ. CDR3 nucleotide sequence: TGTGCCAGCAGCGCAAGCGGGGGGGCTGCAGATACGCAGTATTTT. Its translation: CASSASGGAADTQYF.

Comments on this clonotype: A much larger clone is a single base away; this may be a read error. The chain is built from TRBV4-3 and TRBJ2-2; 10 nucleotides line up with TRBD1. Germline CDR1 is LGHNA and CDR2 is YSLEER. The junction had 8 bases not matched to a gene; V was cut back by 1 base and J by 6 bases. This CDR3 region has 17 residues. The CDR3 is CASSQVGVGQGSGELFF. In nucleotides, the CDR3 is TGCGCCAGCAGCCAAGTGGGAGTGGGACAGGGGTCCGGGGAGCTGTTTTTT.

This clonotype was seen ten or more times. J is TRBJ2-7 and V is TRBV27; D not resolved. Between the trimmed V and J ends, which lost 2 bases and 6 bases, there was a span of 11 bases. The V gene's germline CDR1 is MNHEY and CDR2 SMNVEV (reference sequence). The length of the CDR3 is 13 residues. The CDR3: CASSLNLGPEQYF. The CDR3, as DNA: TGTGCCAGCAGTTTAAATTTGGGCCCCGAGCAGTACTTC.

Of note for this clonotype: The CDR3 carries no conserved terminal phenylalanine or tryptophan, so it likely arises from a read error. The V call is TRBV10-3, the J call TRBJ2-5; 13 positions match TRBD2. The length of the CDR3 is 18 residues. The germline gives CDR1 ENHRY, CDR2 SYGVKD. With V trimmed by 3 bases and J by 3 bases, 10 bases remained unmatched. CDR3 nucleotide sequence: TGTGCCATCAGTGAACCGGGACTAGCGGGATACGCAGAAGAGACCCAGTACATC. This gives the protein CAISEPGLAGYAEETQYI.

This clonotype has ten or more counts. This sequence joins TRBV12-3 or TRBV12-4 and TRBJ2-3; TRBD2 matches at 12 bases. This CDR3 spans 15 amino acids. V trimming: 6 bases; J trimming: 1 base; junction bases outside the gene matches: 2. In nucleotides, the CDR3 is TGTGCCAGCAGCCGGACTAGCGGGGGCACAGATACGCAGTATTTT. Translation gives CASSRTSGGTDTQYF.

A word on this clonotype: A much larger clone sits a single nucleotide away, making a read error possible. The gene calls are TRBV4-1 and TRBJ1-1; D perhaps matches TRBD1 (6 bases). In germline, CDR1 is MGHRA, CDR2 YSYEKL. The CDR3 sequence is 16 residues long. The CDR3 DNA reads TGCGCCAGCAGCCAAGAGGGACAACTTCAGAACACTGTAGCTTTCTTT. This translates into CASSQEGQLQNTVAFF.

This clonotype was seen many times. This chain links TRBV9 with TRBJ2-3, with 12 bases aligning to TRBD2. This CDR3 spans 15 amino acids. Germline-derived CDR1 and CDR2 are SGDLS and YYNGEE. V lost 6 bases to trimming and J lost 2 bases; unmatched junction nucleotides: 4. The CDR3 spells CASNLAGGPTDTQYF. CDR3 coding DNA: TGTGCCAGCAATCTAGCGGGGGGGCCCACAGATACGCAGTATTTT.

This clonotype was seen a few times. V usage is TRBV7-2 and J usage is TRBJ2-7, with 8 bases matching TRBD1. The germline V gene has CDR1 SGHTA and CDR2 FQGNSA. Trimming removed 1 base from V and 2 bases from J; junction bases left unmatched: 4. The CDR3 extends over 15 amino acids. The CDR3 is CASSLGQGRAYEQYF. The CDR3 coding sequence is TGTGCCAGCAGCTTAGGACAGGGGCGAGCCTACGAGCAGTACTTC.

The chain carries TRBV29-1 and TRBJ2-1; TRBD2 aligns across 7 bases. Trimming removed 4 bases from V and 9 bases from J; junction bases left unmatched: 9. CDR1 and CDR2 from the germline V gene are SQVTM and ANQGSEA. The CDR3 consists of 13 residues. The CDR3 sequence is CSVGSGGLGEQFF. In DNA form, the CDR3 reads TGCAGCGTTGGGTCGGGAGGCCTCGGTGAGCAGTTCTTC.

This clonotype was detected ten times or more. This rearrangement joins TRBV14 to TRBJ2-1, with D perhaps matching TRBD1 (5 bases). This CDR3 is built from 15 residues. Trimming stripped 1 base from V and 6 bases from J, with 13 bases between. Germline V gene sequence: CDR1 SGHDN, CDR2 FVKESK. This CDR3 is CASSQGPGHINEQFF. The CDR3 DNA reads TGTGCCAGCAGCCAAGGTCCAGGGCACATCAATGAGCAGTTCTTC. Full variable domain (remainder filled in from reference TRBV14 and TRBJ2-1): EAGVTQFPSHSVIEKGQTVTLRCDPISGHDNLYWYRRVMGKEIKFLLHFVKESKQDESGMPNNRFLAERTGGTYSTLKVQPAELEDSGVYFCASSQGPGHINEQFFGPGTRLTVL.

In regard to this clonotype: Just one base apart from a much larger clone, this may be a read error. The J gene is TRBJ2-3, the V gene TRBV11-2; TRBD2 agrees at 8 bases. Trimming at V came to 1 base and at J to 4 bases, leaving 7 bases not matched to a gene. Per germline, CDR1 SGHAT and CDR2 FQNNGV. The CDR3 is 16 amino acids. The CDR3 region has the DNA TGTGCCAGCAGCTTAGGAGGCGGGGGGAGCGCAGATACGCAGTATTTT. Residues: CASSLGGGGSADTQYF. The whole variable domain, filled in from reference TRBV11-2 and TRBJ2-3, reads EAGVAQSPRYKIIEKRQSVAFWCNPISGHATLYWYQQILGQGPKLLIQFQNNGVVDDSQLPKDRFSAERLKGVDSTLKIQPAKLEDSAVYLCASSLGGGGSADTQYFGPGTRLTVL.

A remark on this clonotype: The CDR3 carries no conserved terminal phenylalanine or tryptophan, so it likely arises from a read error. The chain couples TRBV9 to TRBJ1-4, with a possible D match to TRBD1 (6 bases). The CDR3 runs to 17 residues. CDR1 and CDR2 (germline): SGDLS, YYNGEE. V lost 0 bases and J 6 bases, leaving 18 bases between the germline ends. Written as DNA, the CDR3 is TGTGCCAGCAGCGTAGCTGTAGGTCAGGGGACCGATGAAAAACTGTTTCTT. Translating it yields CASSVAVGQGTDEKLFL.

This clonotype turned up a few times. The chain carries TRBV2 and TRBJ2-7, with D possibly TRBD1 on 5 matching bases. The CDR3 covers 15 residues. V gave up 1 base and J gave up 2 bases, with 12 bases separating them. CDR1 and CDR2 (germline): SNHLY, FYNNEI. CDR3 sequence: CASSEGVGATYEQYF. Here the CDR3 DNA reads TGTGCCAGCAGTGAAGGGGTTGGGGCAACCTACGAGCAGTACTTC.

This clonotype has more than one count but fewer than ten. The rearrangement joins TRBV4-3 to TRBJ2-1; D is uncertain. The CDR3 is 18 amino acids. CDR1 is LGHNA, CDR2 YSLEER, per germline. The V gene lost 0 bases and the J gene lost 5 bases, with 20 bases spanning the gap. The CDR3 loop reads CASSQDLVAEDPNNEQFF. CDR3 in DNA: TGCGCCAGCAGCCAAGATTTGGTAGCAGAAGACCCTAACAATGAGCAGTTCTTC.

This clonotype has at least ten counts. The chain uses TRBV6-1 and TRBJ2-5; no clear D gene. The CDR3 is 12 amino acids. From germline, CDR1 is MNHNS and CDR2 SASEGT. The V gene lost 7 bases and the J gene lost 9 bases, with 15 bases spanning the gap. CDR3 in DNA: TGTGCCAGCATGAAGGGAAGCATGGCCCAGTACTTC. It translates to CASMKGSMAQYF.

This chain links TRBV15 with TRBJ1-5, with D unclear. Germline CDR1 LNHNV, CDR2 YYDKDF (reference sequence). Trimming pared 0 bases from V and 10 bases from J, leaving 16 bases between. This CDR3 region has 15 residues. The CDR3 is CATSRERTPLSPQHF. CDR3 coding DNA: TGTGCCACCAGCAGAGAACGGACTCCCCTGAGTCCCCAGCATTTT.

This clonotype came up a few times. The rearrangement links TRBV12-3 or TRBV12-4 to TRBJ1-2; no clear D gene. The CDR3 runs to 13 residues. V lost 1 base, J lost 3 bases, and 6 bases lay in between. The CDR3 DNA follows: TGTGCCAGCAGTTTAGACCGGGACTATGGCTACACCTTC. It specifies CASSLDRDYGYTF.

Concerning this clonotype: Mismatch with germline at one junction end may stem from a read error. The chain couples TRBV2 to TRBJ2-7; 8 bases fit TRBD1. The CDR3 covers 14 residues. Germline values: CDR1 SNHLY, CDR2 FYNNEI. The CDR3 bases are TGTGCCAGCAGTGAGATGAACAGGGGGTACGGGCAGTACTTC. It translates to CASSEMNRGYGQYF.

This clonotype was picked up one time. This may be a read error, as it is one base from a much larger clone. This chain uses TRBV28 with TRBJ2-7; 8 nucleotides agree with TRBD2. CDR3 length: 15 residues. After removal of 5 bases from V and 3 bases from J, the junction contained 9 bases not matched to a gene. Looked up from germline, CDR1 is MDHEN and CDR2 is SYDVKM. The CDR3 here is CASSPPREGHYEQYF. The CDR3, as DNA: TGTGCCAGCAGTCCCCCCCGGGAGGGACACTACGAGCAGTACTTC.

This clonotype was seen many times. The chain has TRBV5-4 and TRBJ1-1; D gene ambiguous. CDR3 length: 14 residues. The V gene lost 0 bases and the J gene lost 4 bases, with 10 bases spanning the gap. In germline, CDR1 is SGHNT, CDR2 YYREEE (reference sequence). Here the CDR3 DNA reads TGTGCCAGCAGCTTGGCCGCGGGGAGCACTGAAGCTTTCTTT. It codes for CASSLAAGSTEAFF.

The V gene is TRBV27, the J gene TRBJ2-7; D unresolved. In germline, CDR1 is MNHEY, CDR2 SMNVEV (reference sequence). Trimming cost V 2 bases and J 3 bases, with 11 bases left between them. The CDR3 has 14 amino acids. Written as DNA, the CDR3 is TGTGCCAGCAGTTTAGGTCCGACCAACTACGAGCAGTACTTC. Protein product: CASSLGPTNYEQYF.

In this sample, this clonotype turned up a few times. V and J are TRBV6-5 and TRBJ2-7; perhaps D is TRBD1 or TRBD2 (6 bases each). From germline, CDR1 is MNHEY and CDR2 SVGAGI. Deletions cut 0 bases from V and 5 bases from J, with 11 bases between. The CDR3 spans 14 residues. CDR3 nucleotide sequence: TGTGCCAGCAGTTACTCGACGGGGGCCGACGAGCAGTACTTC. It encodes CASSYSTGADEQYF.

This clonotype was counted at least ten times. The V and J genes are TRBV28 and TRBJ2-3; 12 bases line up with TRBD2. The germline V gene has CDR1 MDHEN and CDR2 SYDVKM. The V gene end was trimmed by 4 bases and the J gene end by 6 bases; junction bases not matched to a gene: 8. This CDR3 spans 16 amino acids. The CDR3 protein is CASSSRLAGAEDTQYF. Written as DNA, the CDR3 is TGTGCCAGCAGTTCGAGACTAGCGGGGGCCGAGGATACGCAGTATTTT.

This clonotype was recorded at least ten times. The rearrangement links TRBV10-3 to TRBJ2-3; D gene unclear. The CDR3 runs 10 residues. Deletions cut 8 bases from V and 4 bases from J, with 4 bases between. CDR1 is ENHRY, CDR2 SYGVKD, per germline. The DNA of the CDR3 is TGTGCCATCGGGGCAGATACGCAGTATTTT. This encodes CAIGADTQYF.

The rearrangement joins TRBV27 to TRBJ1-5; D is perhaps TRBD1 (5 bases). V lost 0 bases and J lost 6, with 12 bases in between. Germline V lookup: CDR1 MNHEY, CDR2 SMNVEV (reference sequence). The CDR3 covers 15 residues. The CDR3 coding sequence is TGTGCCAGCAGTTTATCGTCGGGGGGTAGTCAGCCCCAGCATTTT. Its protein product is CASSLSSGGSQPQHF.